This TCR beta chain was found in a study of STAT5B mutations in CD4+ large granular lymphocyte leukemia. Per the authors' pipeline: Putative leukemic clones, a few dozen in all, each exceeded 5% of the repertoire. The assay was immunoSEQ multiplex PCR, and TCRdb's table has in-frame clones only and misses some. The V and J calls and clone size are taken from that table; D and trimming were inferred from the DNA. The sample gives 7,500 to 10,000 clones, just under 85% of which show up once; about two thirds is in the top ten. The J segment lost 5 bases and the V segment lost 4 bases, leaving 3 bases of the junction unmatched. The CDR3 totals 15 residues. Germline values: CDR1 MRHNA, CDR2 SNTAGT.

The chain uses TRBV6-4 and TRBJ2-3; 13 bases line up with TRBD2. Material: PBMCs. This sequence originates from a man aged 55 to 70 with CD4+ T-cell large granular lymphocyte leukemia. CDR3 sequence (DNA): TGTGCCAGCAGTGCACTAGCGGGAGGGCAAGATACGCAGTATTTT. This sequence encodes CASSALAGGQDTQYF.